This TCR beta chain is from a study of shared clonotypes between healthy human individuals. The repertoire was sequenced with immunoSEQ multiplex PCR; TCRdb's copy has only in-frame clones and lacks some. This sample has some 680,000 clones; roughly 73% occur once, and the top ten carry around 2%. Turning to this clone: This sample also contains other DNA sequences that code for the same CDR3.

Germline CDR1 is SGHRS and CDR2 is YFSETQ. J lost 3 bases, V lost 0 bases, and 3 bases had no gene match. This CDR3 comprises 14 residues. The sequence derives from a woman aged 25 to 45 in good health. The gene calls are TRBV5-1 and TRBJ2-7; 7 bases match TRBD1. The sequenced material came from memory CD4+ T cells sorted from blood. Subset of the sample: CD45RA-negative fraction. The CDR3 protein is CASSLGQGIYEQYF. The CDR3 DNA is TGCGCCAGCAGCTTGGGACAGGGAATCTACGAGCAGTACTTC.